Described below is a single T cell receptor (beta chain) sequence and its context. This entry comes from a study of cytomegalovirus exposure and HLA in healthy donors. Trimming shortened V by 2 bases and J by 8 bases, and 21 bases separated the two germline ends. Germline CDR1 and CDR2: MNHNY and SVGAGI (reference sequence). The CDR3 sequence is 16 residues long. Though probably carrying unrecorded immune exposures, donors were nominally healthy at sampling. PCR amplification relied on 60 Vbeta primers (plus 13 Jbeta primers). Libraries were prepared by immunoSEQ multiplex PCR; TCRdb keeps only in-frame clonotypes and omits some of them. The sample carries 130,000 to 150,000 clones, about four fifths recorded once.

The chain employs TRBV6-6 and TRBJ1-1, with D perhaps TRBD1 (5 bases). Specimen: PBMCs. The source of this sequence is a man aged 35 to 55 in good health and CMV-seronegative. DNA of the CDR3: TGTGCCAGCAGTTACCCCGGGGGAGTCAGGGCGCAAGAAGCTTTCTTT. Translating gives CASSYPGGVRAQEAFF.